The clone carrying this TCR beta chain was observed a few times. The antigen remains undetermined. CDR1 is KGHSH, CDR2 LQKENI, per germline. Trimming took off 4 bases at V and 1 base at J, with 7 bases between the two ends. The CDR3 spans 13 residues. The PCR employed 60 Vbeta primers together with 13 Jbeta primers. Repertoires were generated with immunoSEQ multiplex PCR, while TCRdb's copy carries only in-frame clones and drops some. The repertoire holds approximately 140,000 clones, with 75% to 80% as singletons. The data are from a study of cytomegalovirus exposure and HLA in healthy donors. Study outcomes and limitations: Accurate HLA-A and HLA-B prediction from TCR beta sequences was reported for most subjects.

The receptor was derived from a woman aged 40 to 55 in good health and CMV-seropositive. The gene calls are TRBV18 and TRBJ1-1, with a weak D call TRBD1 (5 bases). Input material: PBMCs. The CDR3 DNA follows: TGTGCCAGCTCACAGACAGCGAACACTGAAGCTTTCTTT. Translated: CASSQTANTEAFF.